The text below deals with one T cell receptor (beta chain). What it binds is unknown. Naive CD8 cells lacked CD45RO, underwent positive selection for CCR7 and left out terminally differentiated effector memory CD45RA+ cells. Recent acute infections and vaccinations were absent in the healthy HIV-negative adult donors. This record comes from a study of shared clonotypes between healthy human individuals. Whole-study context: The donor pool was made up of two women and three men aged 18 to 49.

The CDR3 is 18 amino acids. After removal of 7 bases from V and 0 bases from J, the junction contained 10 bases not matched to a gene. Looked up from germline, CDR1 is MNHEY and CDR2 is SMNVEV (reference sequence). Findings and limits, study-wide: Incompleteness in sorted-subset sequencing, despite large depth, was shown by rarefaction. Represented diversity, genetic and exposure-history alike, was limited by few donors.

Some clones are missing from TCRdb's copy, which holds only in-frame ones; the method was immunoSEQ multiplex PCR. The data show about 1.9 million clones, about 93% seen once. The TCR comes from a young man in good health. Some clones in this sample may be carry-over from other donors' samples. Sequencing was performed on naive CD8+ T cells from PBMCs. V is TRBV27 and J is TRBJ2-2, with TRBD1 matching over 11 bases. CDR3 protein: CASTSRTGGTPNTGELFF. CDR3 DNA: TGTGCCAGCACCTCCAGGACAGGGGGCACCCCGAACACCGGGGAGCTGTTTTTT.